Listed below are T cell receptor beta chains from one sample, sequenced in a study of shared clonotypes between healthy human individuals. The data were produced by immunoSEQ multiplex PCR, yet TCRdb's version contains in-frame clones alone and is incomplete. The sample lists about 1,800,000 clones, about 95% seen once, with 0.9% to 1.5% in the top ten. Material for sequencing was naive CD8+ T cells sorted from blood. The receptors were gathered from a man aged 18 to 30 in good health. CDR3s include the opening cysteine and the closing phenylalanine or tryptophan. The D gene is left open where the match is weak. Clone sizes are given selectively: once, few, many, or a class where the clone is expanded.

CDR3 | DNA | V | D | size | J
CASSRDRPYSSGELFF | TGTGCCAGCAGTCGGGACAGGCCGTATTCTAGCGGGGAGCTGTTTTTT | TRBV7-3 | TRBD1 | . | TRBJ2-2
CASKERGGYNEQFF | TGTGCCAGCAAAGAGAGGGGCGGATACAATGAGCAGTTCTTC | TRBV13 | . | . | TRBJ2-1
CASSLSSGNEQFF | TGTGCCAGCAGCTTGTCTAGCGGGAATGAGCAGTTCTTC | TRBV5-4 | TRBD2 | . | TRBJ2-1
CASTAGGLNEQYF | TGTGCCAGCACCGCTGGCGGGTTGAACGAGCAGTACTTC | TRBV6-5 | . | . | TRBJ2-7
CASSVESFGNEQFF | TGTGCCAGCAGCGTAGAATCTTTCGGGAATGAGCAGTTCTTC | TRBV9 | . | . | TRBJ2-1
CASSTGGGLGAFF | TGTGCCAGCAGCACCGGAGGGGGTCTGGGAGCTTTCTTT | TRBV9 | . | . | TRBJ1-1
CASMAGTGDNEQFF | TGTGCCAGCATGGCCGGGACAGGGGACAATGAGCAGTTCTTC | TRBV13 | TRBD1 | . | TRBJ2-1
CASSLGTGGEGNQPQHF | TGTGCCAGCAGCTTGGGGACAGGGGGCGAGGGCAATCAGCCCCAGCATTTT | TRBV5-6 | TRBD1 | . | TRBJ1-5
CASSLGDTQYF | TGTGCCAGCAGTCTCGGGGATACGCAGTATTTT | TRBV6-5 | . | . | TRBJ2-3
CASSFRQNYGYTF | TGTGCCAGCAGCTTCAGGCAGAACTATGGCTACACCTTC | TRBV7-2 | . | few | TRBJ1-2
CASSEELASYEQYF | TGCGCCAGCAGCGAAGAACTAGCGTCCTACGAGCAGTACTTC | TRBV4-1 | TRBD2 | once | TRBJ2-7
CASSYSGIHTGELFF | TGTGCCAGCAGTTACTCAGGCATCCACACCGGGGAGCTGTTTTTT | TRBV6-6 | . | . | TRBJ2-2
CASSPGLSEPQHF | TGTGCCAGCAGCCCGGGACTCTCAGAGCCCCAGCATTTT | TRBV28 | . | once | TRBJ1-5
CAWSASVVYEQYF | TGTGCCTGGAGTGCTAGCGTCGTCTACGAGCAGTACTTC | TRBV30 | . | . | TRBJ2-7
CASSPAGAYEQYF | TGTGCCAGCAGTCCCGCAGGGGCCTACGAGCAGTACTTC | TRBV27 | . | . | TRBJ2-7
CASSTDSRDRANNEQFF | TGTGCCAGCAGCACCGATTCCCGGGACAGGGCTAACAATGAGCAGTTCTTC | TRBV11-1 | TRBD1 | . | TRBJ2-1
CASSYSNSYEQYF | TGTGCCAGCAGTTACTCGAACTCATACGAGCAGTACTTC | TRBV6-6 | . | . | TRBJ2-7
CASGSDGEAPSYEQYF | TGTGCTAGTGGTTCAGACGGAGAAGCGCCTTCCTACGAGCAGTACTTC | TRBV12-5 | . | . | TRBJ2-7
CASSPKGTSGTIDTGELFF | TGTGCCAGCTCACCTAAGGGGACTAGCGGGACGATCGACACCGGGGAGCTGTTTTTT | TRBV18 | TRBD2 | . | TRBJ2-2
CASVPRSNSPLHF | TGTGCCAGCGTCCCTAGGAGTAATTCACCCCTCCACTTT | TRBV6-6 | . | once | TRBJ1-6
CASSLGYGDEQFF | TGTGCCAGCAGCTTGGGATATGGTGATGAGCAGTTCTTC | TRBV5-5 | . | . | TRBJ2-1
CASSQEDRANYGYTF | TGTGCCAGCAGCCAAGAGGACAGAGCCAACTATGGCTACACCTTC | TRBV14 | . | . | TRBJ1-2